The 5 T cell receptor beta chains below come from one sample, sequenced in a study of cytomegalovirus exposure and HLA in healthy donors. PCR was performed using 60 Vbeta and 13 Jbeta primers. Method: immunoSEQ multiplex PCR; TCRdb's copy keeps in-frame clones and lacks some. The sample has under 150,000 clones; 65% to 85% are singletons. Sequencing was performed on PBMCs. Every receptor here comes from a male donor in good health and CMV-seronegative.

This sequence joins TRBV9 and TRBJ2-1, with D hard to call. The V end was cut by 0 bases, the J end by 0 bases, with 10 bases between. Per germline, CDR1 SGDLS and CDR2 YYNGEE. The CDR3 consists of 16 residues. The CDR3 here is CASSVGTTSSYNEQFF. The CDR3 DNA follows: TGTGCCAGCAGCGTAGGAACCACGAGCTCCTACAATGAGCAGTTCTTC.

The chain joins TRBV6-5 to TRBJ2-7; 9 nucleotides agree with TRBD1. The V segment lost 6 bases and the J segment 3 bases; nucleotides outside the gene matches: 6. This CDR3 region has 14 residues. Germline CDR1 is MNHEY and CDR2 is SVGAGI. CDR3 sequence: CASRRGQGHYEQYF. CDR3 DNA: TGTGCCAGCAGAAGAGGACAGGGGCACTACGAGCAGTACTTC.

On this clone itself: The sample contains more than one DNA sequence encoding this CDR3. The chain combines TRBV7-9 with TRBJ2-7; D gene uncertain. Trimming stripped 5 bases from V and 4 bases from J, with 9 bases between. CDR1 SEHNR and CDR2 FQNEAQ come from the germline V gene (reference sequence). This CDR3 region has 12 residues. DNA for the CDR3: TGTGCCAGCAGCCCTAGTTCGTACGAGCAGTACTTC. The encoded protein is CASSPSSYEQYF.

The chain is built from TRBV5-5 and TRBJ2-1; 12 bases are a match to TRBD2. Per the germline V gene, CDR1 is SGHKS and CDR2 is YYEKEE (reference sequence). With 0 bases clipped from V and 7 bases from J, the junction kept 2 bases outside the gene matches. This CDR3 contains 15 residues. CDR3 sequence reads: CASSLGLAGENEQFF. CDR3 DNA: TGTGCCAGCAGCTTGGGACTAGCGGGAGAGAATGAGCAGTTCTTC. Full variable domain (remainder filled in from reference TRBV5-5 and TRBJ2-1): DAGVTQSPTHLIKTRGQQVTLRCSPISGHKSVSWYQQVLGQGPQFIFQYYEKEERGRGNFPDRFSARQFPNYSSELNVNALLLGDSALYLCASSLGLAGENEQFFGPGTRLTVL.

As DNA, the CDR3 is TGTGCCATCAGTGACAGGGATGATCAGCCCCAGCATTTT. Encoded protein: CAISDRDDQPQHF. The genes are TRBV10-3 and TRBJ1-5; possible D gene TRBD1, 5 bases. This CDR3 spans 13 amino acids. The V and J ends lost 3 bases and 5 bases respectively, with 8 bases between them. Per germline, CDR1 ENHRY and CDR2 SYGVKD.